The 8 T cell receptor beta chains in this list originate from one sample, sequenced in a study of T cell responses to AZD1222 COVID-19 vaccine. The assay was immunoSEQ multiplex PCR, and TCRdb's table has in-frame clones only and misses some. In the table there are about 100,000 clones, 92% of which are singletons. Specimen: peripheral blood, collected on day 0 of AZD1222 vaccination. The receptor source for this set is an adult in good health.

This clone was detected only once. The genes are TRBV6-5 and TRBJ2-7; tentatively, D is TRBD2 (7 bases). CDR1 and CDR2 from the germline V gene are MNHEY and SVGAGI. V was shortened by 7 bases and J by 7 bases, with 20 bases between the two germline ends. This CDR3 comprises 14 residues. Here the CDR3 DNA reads TGTGCCAGCAATTCGGAGGGGGGGGACCGGGAGCAGTACTTC. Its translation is CASNSEGGDREQYF.

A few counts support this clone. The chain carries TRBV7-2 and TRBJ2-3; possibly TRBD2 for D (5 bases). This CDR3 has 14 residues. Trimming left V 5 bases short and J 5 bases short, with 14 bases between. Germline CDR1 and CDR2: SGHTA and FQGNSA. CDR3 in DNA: TGTGCCAGCAGCGACCGGGTCGGAGGAGATACGCAGTATTTT. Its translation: CASSDRVGGDTQYF.

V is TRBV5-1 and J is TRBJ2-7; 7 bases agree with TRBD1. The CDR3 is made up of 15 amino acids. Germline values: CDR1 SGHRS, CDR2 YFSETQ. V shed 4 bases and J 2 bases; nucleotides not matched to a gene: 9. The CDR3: CASSPQTGSPYEQYF. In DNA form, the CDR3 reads TGCGCCAGCAGCCCCCAGACAGGGAGTCCCTACGAGCAGTACTTC.

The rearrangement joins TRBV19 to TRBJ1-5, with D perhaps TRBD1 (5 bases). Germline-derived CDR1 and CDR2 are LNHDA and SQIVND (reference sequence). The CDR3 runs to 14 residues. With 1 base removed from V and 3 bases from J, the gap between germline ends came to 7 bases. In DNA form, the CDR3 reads TGTGCCAGTAGTATAGGACAGTTCAATCAGCCCCAGCATTTT. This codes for CASSIGQFNQPQHF. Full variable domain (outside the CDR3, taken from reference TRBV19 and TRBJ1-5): DGGITQSPKYLFRKEGQNVTLSCEQNLNHDAMYWYRQDPGQGLRLIYYSQIVNDFQKGDIAEGYSVSREKKESFPLTVTSAQKNPTAFYLCASSIGQFNQPQHFGDGTRLSIL.

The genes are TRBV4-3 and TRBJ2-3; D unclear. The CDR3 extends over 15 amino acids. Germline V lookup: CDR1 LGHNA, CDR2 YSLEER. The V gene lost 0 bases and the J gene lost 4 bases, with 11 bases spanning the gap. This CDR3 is CASSQDWRYSDTQYF. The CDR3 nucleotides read TGCGCCAGCAGCCAAGATTGGCGCTATTCAGATACGCAGTATTTT.

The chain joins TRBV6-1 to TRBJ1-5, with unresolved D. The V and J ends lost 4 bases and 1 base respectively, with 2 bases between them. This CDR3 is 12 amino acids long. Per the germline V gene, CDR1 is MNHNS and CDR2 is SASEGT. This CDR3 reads CASSGSNQPQHF. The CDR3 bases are TGTGCCAGCAGTGGAAGCAATCAGCCCCAGCATTTT.

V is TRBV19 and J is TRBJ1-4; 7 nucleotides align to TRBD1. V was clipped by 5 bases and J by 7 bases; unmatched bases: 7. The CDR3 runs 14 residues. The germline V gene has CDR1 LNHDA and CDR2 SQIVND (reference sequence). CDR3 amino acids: CASSSPGQREKLFF. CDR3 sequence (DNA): TGTGCCAGTAGTTCGCCGGGACAGCGTGAAAAACTGTTTTTT.

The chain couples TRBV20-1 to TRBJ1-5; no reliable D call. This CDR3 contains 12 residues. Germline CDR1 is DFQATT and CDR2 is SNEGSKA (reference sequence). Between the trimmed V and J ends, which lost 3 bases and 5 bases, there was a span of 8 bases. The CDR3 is CSASKAYQPQHF. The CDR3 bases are TGCAGTGCTAGTAAGGCTTATCAGCCCCAGCATTTT.